This T cell receptor (beta chain) appears in the sequencing data of a study of response to subunit inactivated influenza vaccine (dated by TCRdb to about 2018). With respect to the entire study: Deep quantitative profiling of the T cell receptor repertoire was used in the study to follow responses to a trivalent subunit inactivated influenza vaccine.

General findings and caveats noted by the study authors: According to the authors, only a limited number of new T cells may be recruited by each seasonal influenza vaccination.

As for this clonotype: There is no known antigen for this receptor. No clone much larger than this one lies a single base away; base qualities are absent.

CDR1 and CDR2 are read off the germline V gene as MDHEN and SYDVKM. The CDR3 holds 14 amino acids from the cysteine to the phenylalanine. Kept here is only the CDR3 DNA, which spans 42 bases and is read in frame from base 1. Cut back by 6 bases and 0 bases, the V and J ends lie 12 bases apart. To prepare the library, RT-PCR was applied. Sequencing used an Illumina HiSeq 2500. Clones were called with MiXCR by TCRdb after fastp trimmed the public reads at Q25, and only in-frame beta chains were retained. CDR3 protein sequences are deduplicated, and each keeps its most common genes and DNA. For this sample the table gives some 570,000 distinct CDR3 sequences, of which 11% were detected only once. The biggest ten clones account for 11% of the sample. These records were also assigned to another study, of T cells expressing NK-cell markers. That second report states: 5'RACE template switching, by which a universal primer site and unique molecular identifiers were added, was used to make TCR beta cDNA libraries. In sorted CD3+CD56+NKG2C+, CD3+CD56+NKG2C- and CD3+CD56-NKG2C+ T-cell subsets from eight donors, TCR beta-chain repertoires were profiled. Among the eight sequenced donors, only one was HCMV-seronegative, while the other seven were HCMV-seropositive. In several experiments an anti-gammadeltaTCR antibody was added to restrict sorting to alphabetaTCR-expressing T cells. In six donors, the dominant CD3+CD56+NKG2C+ clonotypes were found to rank among the top 10 CD8+ clonotypes and to make up 1.0-7.0% of CD8+ T cells. Those dominant clonotypes were again the most abundant among CD3+CD56-NKG2C+ cells in a few donors, at roughly 25-65%. Whether the expanded NKG2C-expressing T cell clones were specific for HCMV antigens was left unclear. Randomly selected healthy volunteers, three men and five women, were used as the eight sequenced donors. To determine HCMV serostatus, a commercial ELISA kit was used to detect HCMV-specific IgG in serum. Peripheral blood mononuclear cells were isolated from blood by Ficoll density gradient centrifugation. For roughly six donors, bulk peripheral blood T-cell repertoires were additionally sequenced from unsorted PBMC. cDNA synthesis was primed from the TCR beta constant segment and was followed by two successive PCR amplification steps. Illumina HiSeq 2000/2500, MiSeq or NextSeq was used to sequence libraries as 2 x 150 bp reads. MIGEC was used to demultiplex reads and group the reads by UMI, and MiTCR was used to assemble and quantify clonotypes. Only TCR cDNA sequences supported by at least two reads were kept to exclude erroneous sequences. The tcR package was used for downstream repertoire analysis, and clonotypes were matched across fractions by CDR3 nucleotide sequence plus V segment. VDJmatch was used to annotate antigen specificity against VDJdb, with one amino acid substitution allowed in CDR3.

The V gene is TRBV28 and the J gene is TRBJ2-7; the D gene cannot be resolved reliably. The receptor was derived from a man aged 50-60 years who received an inactivated influenza vaccine. Donor details come from another sample of the same person, matched by shared clones. Sequencing used PBMCs from blood, obtained on the day of vaccination. The CDR3: CASSSDASSYEQYF. The DNA sequence is as follows: TGTGCCAGCAGCTCGGACGCCAGCTCCTACGAGCAGTACTTC.